This TCR beta chain was recorded in a study of cytomegalovirus exposure and HLA in healthy donors. The study, taken as a whole, reports: The authors assumed roughly uniform sequencing depth across donors for presence/absence analyses.

As for this clone: Its target is not known. Other DNA sequences in the same sample also yield this CDR3.

Use of 60 Vbeta and 13 Jbeta primers characterized the PCR. Profiling relied on immunoSEQ multiplex PCR, and the TCRdb table lists in-frame clones only, not all of them. In the table there are 150,000 to 200,000 clones, about two thirds of which are singletons. With V trimmed by 3 bases and J by 0 bases, 1 base remained unmatched. The CDR3 has 15 residues. Per the germline V gene, CDR1 is LGHNA and CDR2 is YNFKEQ. V and J are TRBV4-2 and TRBJ2-7, with TRBD2 identical over 11 bases. This sequence was found in a young man in good health and CMV-seropositive. Specimen: PBMCs. CDR3 nucleotide sequence: TGTGCCAGCAGCCAGGGACTAGCGGACTCCTACGAGCAGTACTTC. It is translated as CASSQGLADSYEQYF.